A selection of T cell receptor beta chains follows, all from one sample in a study of blood T cells in healthy people across ages. TCRdb reanalysed the 5' RACE reads using MiXCR and keeps one entry per CDR3 protein. The data hold over 600,000 distinct CDR3 sequences, with about half observed a single time. Material for sequencing was blood. The source of these receptors is a man older than 75 in good health. Each CDR3 is given with its conserved first and last residue. D genes are given only for firm matches. Only part of the rows carry a size: once, few, many, or a class if the clone is expanded.

j_gene: TRBJ1-2; abundance: .; v_gene: TRBV6-5; d_gene: .; len: 12; CDR3nt: TGTGCCACCCGGTTGGGGAAATATGGCTACACCTTC; CDR3aa: CATRLGKYGYTF
j_gene: TRBJ2-1; abundance: .; v_gene: TRBV5-1; d_gene: TRBD2; len: 19; CDR3nt: TGCGCCAGCAGCAGGGGACTAGCGGGAGGTAAAAGCTCCTACAATGAGCAGTTCTTC; CDR3aa: CASSRGLAGGKSSYNEQFF
j_gene: TRBJ2-1; abundance: many; v_gene: TRBV18; d_gene: .; len: 15; CDR3nt: TGTGCCAGCTCACCACTTCAGGGTAACTACAATGAGCAGTTCTTC; CDR3aa: CASSPLQGNYNEQFF
j_gene: TRBJ2-2; abundance: .; v_gene: TRBV12-3/TRBV12-4; d_gene: TRBD2; len: 17; CDR3nt: TGTGCCAGCAGTTTCTCCGTCGGGGGGAGGGAAGCCGGGGAGCTGTTTTTT; CDR3aa: CASSFSVGGREAGELFF
j_gene: TRBJ2-1; abundance: .; v_gene: TRBV12-3/TRBV12-4; d_gene: .; len: 13; CDR3nt: TGTGCCAGCAGTCCGACCGTGATCAATGAGCAGTTCTTC; CDR3aa: CASSPTVINEQFF
j_gene: TRBJ2-3; abundance: .; v_gene: TRBV7-2; d_gene: .; len: 12; CDR3nt: TGTGCCAGCAGCTTAGATGCCTGGACGCAGTATTTT; CDR3aa: CASSLDAWTQYF
j_gene: TRBJ2-7; abundance: .; v_gene: TRBV25-1; d_gene: TRBD1; len: 14; CDR3nt: TGTGCCAGCGTCTCCGGGACAGGGTTCTACGAGCAGTACTTC; CDR3aa: CASVSGTGFYEQYF
j_gene: TRBJ2-6; abundance: many; v_gene: TRBV7-2; d_gene: .; len: 14; CDR3nt: TGTGCCAGCAGCTGGGGCGTTGGGGCCAACGTCCTGACTTTC; CDR3aa: CASSWGVGANVLTF
j_gene: TRBJ2-5; abundance: .; v_gene: TRBV29-1; d_gene: .; len: 15; CDR3nt: TGCAGCGTTGAAGACCTCAGGGTGATGGCAGAGACCCAGTACTTC; CDR3aa: CSVEDLRVMAETQYF
j_gene: TRBJ2-5; abundance: .; v_gene: TRBV20-1; d_gene: TRBD2; len: 13; CDR3nt: TGCAGTGCTACACATAGCGGGAACAAGGGGCAGTACTTC; CDR3aa: CSATHSGNKGQYF
j_gene: TRBJ2-4; abundance: few; v_gene: TRBV6-5; d_gene: .; len: 16; CDR3nt: TGTGCCAGCAGTACCGACAGGCGGGGGGCCAAAAACATTCAGTACTTC; CDR3aa: CASSTDRRGAKNIQYF
j_gene: TRBJ2-5; abundance: .; v_gene: TRBV2; d_gene: .; len: 13; CDR3nt: TGTGCCAGCCAGGGGTTCGCGAGGGAGACCCAGTACTTC; CDR3aa: CASQGFARETQYF
j_gene: TRBJ2-3; abundance: many; v_gene: TRBV5-5; d_gene: .; len: 13; CDR3nt: TGTGCCAGCAGCTTGTTTGCCACAGATACGCAGTATTTT; CDR3aa: CASSLFATDTQYF
j_gene: TRBJ1-2; abundance: .; v_gene: TRBV12-3/TRBV12-4; d_gene: .; len: 14; CDR3nt: TGTGCCAGCAGTTTAGATCCGGCAATCTATGGCTACACCTTC; CDR3aa: CASSLDPAIYGYTF
j_gene: TRBJ2-3; abundance: .; v_gene: TRBV2; d_gene: .; len: 15; CDR3nt: TGTGCCAGCAGTGGGGATGCAGGGGAGACAGATACGCAGTATTTT; CDR3aa: CASSGDAGETDTQYF
j_gene: TRBJ2-7; abundance: few; v_gene: TRBV5-1; d_gene: .; len: 13; CDR3nt: TGCGCCAGCAGCACCACCGTAGGGTACGAGCAGTACTTC; CDR3aa: CASSTTVGYEQYF
j_gene: TRBJ2-5; abundance: .; v_gene: TRBV28; d_gene: TRBD1; len: 13; CDR3nt: TGTGCCAGCAGTTCGACAGGGCGCGAGACCCAGTACTTC; CDR3aa: CASSSTGRETQYF
j_gene: TRBJ2-1; abundance: .; v_gene: TRBV27; d_gene: .; len: 16; CDR3nt: TGTGCCAGCAGTTTGGTCTGGGTGACGGCAGACAATGAGCAGTTCTTC; CDR3aa: CASSLVWVTADNEQFF
j_gene: TRBJ2-1; abundance: .; v_gene: TRBV10-3; d_gene: TRBD2; len: 16; CDR3nt: TGTGCCATCAGTGAGGACGCTAGCGGGAGTTACAATGAGCAGTTCTTC; CDR3aa: CAISEDASGSYNEQFF
j_gene: TRBJ2-1; abundance: few; v_gene: TRBV28; d_gene: .; len: 15; CDR3nt: TGTGCCAGCAGTTTAAGGTGGGGACATTACAATGAGCAGTTCTTC; CDR3aa: CASSLRWGHYNEQFF
j_gene: TRBJ2-7; abundance: .; v_gene: TRBV21-1; d_gene: .; len: 14; CDR3nt: TGTGCCAGCAGCAAAGAGCGACGCTCCTACGAGCAGTACTTC; CDR3aa: CASSKERRSYEQYF
j_gene: TRBJ2-5; abundance: few; v_gene: TRBV12-3/TRBV12-4; d_gene: .; len: 15; CDR3nt: TGTGCCAGCAGCCCCGGCGGCAGGGTTTGGGAGACCCAGTACTTC; CDR3aa: CASSPGGRVWETQYF
j_gene: TRBJ2-7; abundance: .; v_gene: TRBV11-2; d_gene: TRBD2; len: 17; CDR3nt: TGTGCCAGCAGCCCTCCCTCGACTAGCGGCAGATCCTACGAGCAGTACTTC; CDR3aa: CASSPPSTSGRSYEQYF
j_gene: TRBJ1-3; abundance: .; v_gene: TRBV12-3/TRBV12-4; d_gene: .; len: 12; CDR3nt: TGTGCCAGCAGTCCCACTGGAAACACCATATATTTT; CDR3aa: CASSPTGNTIYF
j_gene: TRBJ1-4; abundance: .; v_gene: TRBV15; d_gene: .; len: 15; CDR3nt: TGTGCCACCAGCAGAGAATCCCAGGTTTATGAAAAACTGTTTTTT; CDR3aa: CATSRESQVYEKLFF
j_gene: TRBJ2-1; abundance: many; v_gene: TRBV20-1; d_gene: TRBD1; len: 11; CDR3nt: TGCAGTGCCGGGACAGGATATGAGCAGTTCTTC; CDR3aa: CSAGTGYEQFF
j_gene: TRBJ1-6; abundance: .; v_gene: TRBV6-1; d_gene: .; len: 13; CDR3nt: TGTGCCAGCAGTCGGGAGTATAATTCACCCCTCCACTTT; CDR3aa: CASSREYNSPLHF
j_gene: TRBJ1-1; abundance: .; v_gene: TRBV3-1; d_gene: .; len: 13; CDR3nt: TGTGCCAGCAGCCAAGACCCCCTCCCTGAAGCTTTCTTT; CDR3aa: CASSQDPLPEAFF
j_gene: TRBJ2-5; abundance: few; v_gene: TRBV27; d_gene: .; len: 14; CDR3nt: TGTGCCAGCAGTCAACTAGACGCCCGGGAGACCCAGTACTTC; CDR3aa: CASSQLDARETQYF
j_gene: TRBJ2-5; abundance: .; v_gene: TRBV6-6; d_gene: .; len: 14; CDR3nt: TGTGCCAGCAGACGGGACTGGGGGGTTGAGACCCAGTACTTC; CDR3aa: CASRRDWGVETQYF
j_gene: TRBJ2-4; abundance: many; v_gene: TRBV12-3/TRBV12-4; d_gene: .; len: 15; CDR3nt: TGTGCCAGCAGTTCCGGGACGGACGCCAAAAACATTCAGTACTTC; CDR3aa: CASSSGTDAKNIQYF
j_gene: TRBJ1-3; abundance: .; v_gene: TRBV12-3/TRBV12-4; d_gene: .; len: 15; CDR3nt: TGTGCCAGCAGTTTAATGGGGGGCTTTGGAAACACCATATATTTT; CDR3aa: CASSLMGGFGNTIYF
j_gene: TRBJ2-7; abundance: many; v_gene: TRBV6-6; d_gene: .; len: 13; CDR3nt: TGTGCCAGCATTCGGGGGAGCTCCTACGAGCAGTACTTC; CDR3aa: CASIRGSSYEQYF
j_gene: TRBJ2-3; abundance: once; v_gene: TRBV15; d_gene: TRBD2; len: 13; CDR3nt: TGTGCCACCAGCGCGGGAGTACACAGATGCGCGTATTTT; CDR3aa: CATSAGVHRCAYF
j_gene: TRBJ1-4; abundance: few; v_gene: TRBV6-1; d_gene: .; len: 15; CDR3nt: TGTGCCAGCGAGGGGACGGGAATAACTAATGAAAAACTGTTTTTT; CDR3aa: CASEGTGITNEKLFF
j_gene: TRBJ2-3; abundance: .; v_gene: TRBV6-2/TRBV6-3; d_gene: .; len: 11; CDR3nt: TGTGCCAGCGAGCTCGGGAAGACGCAGTATTTT; CDR3aa: CASELGKTQYF
j_gene: TRBJ2-7; abundance: few; v_gene: TRBV6-1; d_gene: .; len: 20; CDR3nt: TGTGCCAGCCTTAAAGAAAGCGGCAGGGGGCGAGCGGGAAGGGTCTACGAGCAGTACTTC; CDR3aa: CASLKESGRGRAGRVYEQYF
j_gene: TRBJ1-6; abundance: .; v_gene: TRBV7-2; d_gene: TRBD1; len: 14; CDR3nt: TGTGCCAGCAGCCGGGGACAGGGTACCTCACCCCTCCACTTT; CDR3aa: CASSRGQGTSPLHF
j_gene: TRBJ1-1; abundance: .; v_gene: TRBV29-1; d_gene: .; len: 12; CDR3nt: TGCAGCGTTAGGCATTTCAACACTGAAGCTTTCTTT; CDR3aa: CSVRHFNTEAFF
j_gene: TRBJ2-7; abundance: .; v_gene: TRBV29-1; d_gene: TRBD2; len: 15; CDR3nt: TGCAGCGCCCGTACTAGCGGGAGCTCCTACAATGAGCAGTACTTC; CDR3aa: CSARTSGSSYNEQYF
j_gene: TRBJ1-4; abundance: .; v_gene: TRBV21-1; d_gene: .; len: 12; CDR3nt: TGTGCCAGCAGCAAAGAAGGAGAAAAACTGTTTTTT; CDR3aa: CASSKEGEKLFF